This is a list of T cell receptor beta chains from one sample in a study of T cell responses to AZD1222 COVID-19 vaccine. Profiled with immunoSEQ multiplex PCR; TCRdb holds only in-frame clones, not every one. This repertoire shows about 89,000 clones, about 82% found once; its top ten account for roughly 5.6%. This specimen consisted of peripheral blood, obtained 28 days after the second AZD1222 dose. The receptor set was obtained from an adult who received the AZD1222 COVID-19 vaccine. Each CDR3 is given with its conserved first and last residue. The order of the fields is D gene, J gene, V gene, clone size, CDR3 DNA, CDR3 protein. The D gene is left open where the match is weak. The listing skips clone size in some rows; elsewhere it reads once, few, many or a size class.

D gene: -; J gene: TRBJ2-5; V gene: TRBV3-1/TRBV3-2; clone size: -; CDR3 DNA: TGTGCCAGCAGCCGGGAGTACCAAGAGACCCAGTACTTC; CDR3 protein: CASSREYQETQYF
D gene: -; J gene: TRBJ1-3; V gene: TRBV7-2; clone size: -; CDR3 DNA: TGTGCCAGCAGCCCCTGGCAAGGAACGGACCCTGGAAACACCATATATTTT; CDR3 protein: CASSPWQGTDPGNTIYF
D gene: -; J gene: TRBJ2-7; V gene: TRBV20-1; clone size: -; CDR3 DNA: TGCAGTGCTAGTGCGGGTCCCAACTACGAGCAGTACTTC; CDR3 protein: CSASAGPNYEQYF
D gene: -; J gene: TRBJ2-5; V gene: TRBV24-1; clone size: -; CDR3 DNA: TGTGCCACCAGTGAGGCCCTCGGGGGCTTGGAGACCCAGTACTTC; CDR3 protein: CATSEALGGLETQYF
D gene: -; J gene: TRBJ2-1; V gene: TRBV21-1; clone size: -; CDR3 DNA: TGTGCCAGCAGCAAAGAAAAAGGGACGGGTCGGGCCAATGAGCAGTTCTTC; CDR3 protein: CASSKEKGTGRANEQFF
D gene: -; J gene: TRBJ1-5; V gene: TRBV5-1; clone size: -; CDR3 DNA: TGCGCCAGCAGCTTGGGACTGTCAAATCAGCCCCAGCATTTT; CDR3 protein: CASSLGLSNQPQHF
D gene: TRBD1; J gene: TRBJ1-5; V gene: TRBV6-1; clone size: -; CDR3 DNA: TGTGCCAGCAGGGGACAGGAGGGTAGGTATCAGCCCCAGCATTTT; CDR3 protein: CASRGQEGRYQPQHF
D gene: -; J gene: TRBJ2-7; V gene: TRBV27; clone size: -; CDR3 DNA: TGTGCCAGCAGTTTCTCTCCCGACTACGAGCAGTACTTC; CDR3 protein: CASSFSPDYEQYF
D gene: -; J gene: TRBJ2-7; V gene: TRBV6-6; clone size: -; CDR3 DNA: TGTGCCAGCAGTTCCCGACAGCTTCCCTACGAGCAGTACTTC; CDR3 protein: CASSSRQLPYEQYF
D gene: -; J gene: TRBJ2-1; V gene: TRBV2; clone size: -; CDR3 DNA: TGTGCCAGCAGGTTCGGACAAGGGGGTATGAACAATGAGCAGTTCTTC; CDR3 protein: CASRFGQGGMNNEQFF
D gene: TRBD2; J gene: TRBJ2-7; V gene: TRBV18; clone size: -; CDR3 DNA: TGTGCCAGCTCACCACAGGGACTGGGAGGGGAGCAGTACTTC; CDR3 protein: CASSPQGLGGEQYF
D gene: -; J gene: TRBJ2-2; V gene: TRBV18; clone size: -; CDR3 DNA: TGTGCCAGCTCACCCTCAGACACCGGGGAGCTGTTTTTT; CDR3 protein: CASSPSDTGELFF
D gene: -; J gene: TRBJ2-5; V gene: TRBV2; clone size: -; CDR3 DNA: TGTGCCAGCAGTGTGGAGGGACGTTCATGGGAGACCCAGTACTTC; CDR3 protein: CASSVEGRSWETQYF
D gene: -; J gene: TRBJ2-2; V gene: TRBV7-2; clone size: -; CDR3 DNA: TGTGCCAGCAGCTTCGGGGGTTTCACCGGGGAGCTGTTTTTT; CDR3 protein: CASSFGGFTGELFF
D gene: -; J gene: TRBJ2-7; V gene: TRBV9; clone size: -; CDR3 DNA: TGTGCCAGCAGCGCCCTCGGGGGCGAGCAGTACTTC; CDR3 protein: CASSALGGEQYF
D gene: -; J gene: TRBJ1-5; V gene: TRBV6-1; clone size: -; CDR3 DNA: TGTGCCAGCAGTGACCACCACGGGGGCAATCAGCCCCAGCATTTT; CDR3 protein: CASSDHHGGNQPQHF
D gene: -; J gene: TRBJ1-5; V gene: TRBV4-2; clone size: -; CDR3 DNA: TGTGCCAGCAGCCAAGATGCAAACCAGCCCCAGCATTTT; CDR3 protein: CASSQDANQPQHF
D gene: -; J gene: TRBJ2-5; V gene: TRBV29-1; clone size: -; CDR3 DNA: TGCAGCGTTGAAGTGGGGGCCGCCATAAAAGAGACCCAGTACTTC; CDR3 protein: CSVEVGAAIKETQYF
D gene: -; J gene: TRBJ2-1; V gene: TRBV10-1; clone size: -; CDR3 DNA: TGCGCCAGCAGTGAAGAGGGGGCTAGCGGTTACAATGAGCAGTTCTTC; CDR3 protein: CASSEEGASGYNEQFF
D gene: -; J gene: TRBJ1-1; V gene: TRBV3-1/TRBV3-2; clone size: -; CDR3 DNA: TGTGCCAGCAGCCCAGGACACTTGAACACTGAAGCTTTCTTT; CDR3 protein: CASSPGHLNTEAFF
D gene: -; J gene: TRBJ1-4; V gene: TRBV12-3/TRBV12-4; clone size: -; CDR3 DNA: TGTGCCAGCAGTTTGGTGGAAAAACTGTTTTTT; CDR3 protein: CASSLVEKLFF
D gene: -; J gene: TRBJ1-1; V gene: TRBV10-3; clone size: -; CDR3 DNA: TGTGCCATCAGTGACCCGCGACAGAGTACGACTGAAGCTTTCTTT; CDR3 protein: CAISDPRQSTTEAFF
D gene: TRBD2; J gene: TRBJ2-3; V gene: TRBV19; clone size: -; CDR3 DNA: TGTGCCAGTAGTACTCTCACTAGCGGGGGCACAGATACGCAGTATTTT; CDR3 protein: CASSTLTSGGTDTQYF
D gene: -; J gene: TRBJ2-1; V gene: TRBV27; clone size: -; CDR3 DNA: TGTGCCAGCAGTCCCCGCGCCACGTCCTACAATGAGCAGTTCTTC; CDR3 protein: CASSPRATSYNEQFF
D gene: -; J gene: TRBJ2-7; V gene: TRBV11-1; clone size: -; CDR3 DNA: TGTGCCAGCAGCTACTCGGGGGTTTACGAGCAGTACTTC; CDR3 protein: CASSYSGVYEQYF
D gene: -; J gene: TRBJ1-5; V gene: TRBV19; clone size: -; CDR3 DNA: TGTGCCAGTTTGATCCCTTTAGGTTATAGCAATCAGCCCCAGCATTTT; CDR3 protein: CASLIPLGYSNQPQHF
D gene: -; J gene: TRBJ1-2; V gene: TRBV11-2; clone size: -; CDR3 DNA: TGTGCCAGCAGGTCTACAGGGAGAGCTAACTATGGCTACACCTTC; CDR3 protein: CASRSTGRANYGYTF
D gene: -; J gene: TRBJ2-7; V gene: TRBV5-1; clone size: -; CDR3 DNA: TGCGCCAGCAGCTGGTTAGCCACCACCCTCTACGAGCAGTACTTC; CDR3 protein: CASSWLATTLYEQYF
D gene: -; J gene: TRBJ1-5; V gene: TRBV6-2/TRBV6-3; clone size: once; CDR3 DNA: TGTGCCAGCAGTTACCAGGGCCAGCCCCAGCATTTT; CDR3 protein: CASSYQGQPQHF
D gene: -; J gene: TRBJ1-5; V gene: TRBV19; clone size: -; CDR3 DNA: TGTGCCAGTACCCAGGGAGCAGGTCAGCCCCAGCATTTT; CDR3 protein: CASTQGAGQPQHF
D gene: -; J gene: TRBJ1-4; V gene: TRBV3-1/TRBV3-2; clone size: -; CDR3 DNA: TGTGCCAGCAGCCATCGACCCAGGGCGCGTGAAAAACTGTTTTTT; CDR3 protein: CASSHRPRAREKLFF
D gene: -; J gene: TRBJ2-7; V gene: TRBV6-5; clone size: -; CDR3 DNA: TGTGCCAGCAGCTCAGGAGGGGGCAGCTACGAGCAGTACTTC; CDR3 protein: CASSSGGGSYEQYF
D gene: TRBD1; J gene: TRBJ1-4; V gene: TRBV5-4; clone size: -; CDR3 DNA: TGTGCCAGCAGCTCGGGACAGCTCAATGAAAAACTGTTTTTT; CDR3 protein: CASSSGQLNEKLFF
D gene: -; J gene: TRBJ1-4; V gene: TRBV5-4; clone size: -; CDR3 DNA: TGTGCCAGCAGCACCGGGACTACAGGTGAAAAACTGTTTTTT; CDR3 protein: CASSTGTTGEKLFF
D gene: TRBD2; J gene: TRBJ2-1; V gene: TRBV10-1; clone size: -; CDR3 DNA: TGCGCCAGCAGTGAGACTAGCGATGCCTACAATGAGCAGTTCTTC; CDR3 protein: CASSETSDAYNEQFF
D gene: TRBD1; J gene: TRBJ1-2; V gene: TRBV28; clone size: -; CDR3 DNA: TGTGCCAGCCTGGGCCGGGACAGGGGAGGCGGTGGCTACACCTTC; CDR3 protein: CASLGRDRGGGGYTF
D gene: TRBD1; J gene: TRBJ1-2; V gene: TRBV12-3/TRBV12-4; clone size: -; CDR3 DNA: TGTGCCAGCAGCCTATCAGGGGGGCGTGGCTACACCTTC; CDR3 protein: CASSLSGGRGYTF
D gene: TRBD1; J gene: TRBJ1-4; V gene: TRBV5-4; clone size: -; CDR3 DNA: TGTGCCAGCAGCTTGGGACAGGGGGGCCGCGAAAAACTGTTTTTT; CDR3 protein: CASSLGQGGREKLFF
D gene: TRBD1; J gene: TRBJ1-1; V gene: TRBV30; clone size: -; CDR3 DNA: TGTGCCTGGACCGACAGGGGGACTGAAGCTTTCTTT; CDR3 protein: CAWTDRGTEAFF
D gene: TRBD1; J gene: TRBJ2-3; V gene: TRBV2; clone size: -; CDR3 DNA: TGTGCCAGCAGACCTCGGACAGGGCCCACAGATACGCAGTATTTT; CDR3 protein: CASRPRTGPTDTQYF
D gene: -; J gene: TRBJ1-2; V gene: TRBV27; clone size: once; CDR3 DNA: TGTGCCAGCAGAAGCTCGGGGGGCTTAGGGGGCTACACCTTC; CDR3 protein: CASRSSGGLGGYTF
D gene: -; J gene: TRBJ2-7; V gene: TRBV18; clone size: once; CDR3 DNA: TGTGCCAGTTCCATAGAGGGTTACGAGCAGTACTTC; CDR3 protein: CASSIEGYEQYF
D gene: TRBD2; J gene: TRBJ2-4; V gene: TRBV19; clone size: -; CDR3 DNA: TGTGCCAGTGGGGGGGTCGGTGGCAAAAACATTCAGTACTTC; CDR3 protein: CASGGVGGKNIQYF